Listed here are 23 T cell receptor beta chains from one sample, sequenced in a study of tumor-infiltrating lymphocytes in localized non-small cell lung cancer. Some clones are missing from TCRdb's copy, which holds only in-frame ones; the method was immunoSEQ multiplex PCR. The table records about 14,000 clones, under 80% of them present only once. The sample taken for sequencing was lung tumor tissue. All receptors derive from a human donor with non-small cell lung cancer.

The V and J genes are TRBV11-2 and TRBJ1-2; the D is unclear. Germline V gives CDR1 SGHAT, CDR2 FQNNGV. V was trimmed by 4 bases and J by 4 bases, leaving 13 bases between them. There are 14 residues in the CDR3. Here the CDR3 reads CASSSGATAYGYTF. Here the CDR3 DNA reads TGTGCCAGCAGCTCGGGAGCGACCGCCTATGGCTACACCTTC.

The chain is built from TRBV9 and TRBJ2-7, with D possibly being TRBD1 (6 bases). Trimming shortened V by 4 bases and J by 4 bases, and 12 bases separated the two germline ends. Germline V gene lookup returns CDR1 SGDLS and CDR2 YYNGEE. This CDR3 has 13 amino acids. In DNA, the CDR3 is TGTGCCAGCAGCACAACGACAGGATACGAGCAGTACTTC. Its protein product is CASSTTTGYEQYF.

This chain links TRBV12-1 with TRBJ1-3; the D call in the table, TRBD1, was not verified against the DNA. TRBV12-1 is given as a pseudogene. The CDR3 contains 18 residues. The CDR3 loop is CASSFATGWPLKGNTIYF. CDR3 bases: TGTGCCAGCAGCTTTGCGACAGGGTGGCCTTTGAAGGGAAACACCATATATTTT.

The rearrangement uses TRBV27 and TRBJ2-7; TRBD2 aligns across 9 bases. Germline trimming cut 2 bases from V and 0 bases from J; bases unmatched to any gene: 5. There are 16 residues in the CDR3. The germline gives CDR1 MNHEY, CDR2 SMNVEV (reference sequence). CDR3 residues: CASSLKGGGVSYEQYF. Written as DNA, the CDR3 is TGTGCCAGCAGTTTAAAAGGCGGGGGGGTCTCCTACGAGCAGTACTTC.

This sequence joins TRBV29-1 and TRBJ2-7, with TRBD1 identical over 8 bases. Losses at the gene ends were 7 bases for V and 5 bases for J; bases not matched to a gene: 10. CDR3 size: 13 residues. From germline, CDR1 is SQVTM and CDR2 ANQGSEA. CDR3 protein: CSGGRTGSDEQYF. Written as DNA, the CDR3 is TGCAGCGGGGGGCGGACAGGGTCGGACGAGCAGTACTTC.

This clone was observed a handful of times. The rearrangement uses TRBV2 and TRBJ1-5, with 8 bases that match TRBD1. Germline values: CDR1 SNHLY, CDR2 FYNNEI. Trimming at V came to 6 bases and at J to 4 bases, leaving 5 bases not matched to a gene. The CDR3 totals 14 residues. The CDR3 protein is CASSPRQGNQPQHF. The CDR3 bases are TGTGCCAGCAGCCCTCGACAGGGGAATCAGCCCCAGCATTTT.

The rearrangement joins TRBV10-3 to TRBJ2-1; 7 nucleotides agree with TRBD2. The CDR3 has 14 residues. Germline V gives CDR1 ENHRY, CDR2 SYGVKD. The V and J ends lost 5 bases and 6 bases, in that order; junction bases with no gene match: 7. CDR3 in DNA: TGTGCCATCAGTACCTCCGGGGAGGGCAATGAGCAGTTCTTC. Amino acid sequence: CAISTSGEGNEQFF.

This clone has a handful of counts. CDR3 loop: CASSLKWSNQPQHF. The CDR3 DNA is TGTGCCAGCAGTTTGAAGTGGAGCAATCAGCCCCAGCATTTT. The chain combines TRBV27 with TRBJ1-5, with D unresolved. Trimming took off 3 bases at V and 1 base at J, with 7 bases between the two ends. Per the germline V gene, CDR1 is MNHEY and CDR2 is SMNVEV (reference sequence). This CDR3 is 14 amino acids long.

This clone was counted once. J is TRBJ1-1 and V is TRBV11-3; 11 bases agree with TRBD1. CDR3 length: 15 residues. V lost 4 bases and J lost 1; bases outside the gene matches: 2. The germline gives CDR1 SGHNT, CDR2 YENEEA. The DNA of the CDR3 is TGTGCCAGCAGCTCCGGGACAGGGGGGAACACTGAAGCTTTCTTT. Translated: CASSSGTGGNTEAFF.

The chain joins TRBV27 to TRBJ2-1, with D unresolved. The ends were cut back, 5 bases at V and 4 bases at J, with 18 bases in the middle. CDR1 is MNHEY, CDR2 SMNVEV, per germline (reference sequence). This CDR3 contains 16 residues. CDR3 sequence: CASSPGQSIPYNEQFF. CDR3 DNA sequence: TGTGCCAGCAGTCCTGGGCAGTCGATCCCTTACAATGAGCAGTTCTTC.

The J gene is TRBJ1-2, the V gene TRBV5-1; TRBD1 matches at 9 bases. Germline trimming cut 2 bases from V and 4 bases from J; bases unmatched to any gene: 3. The CDR3 is 14 residues long. Germline lookup yields CDR1 SGHRS and CDR2 YFSETQ. CDR3 protein: CASSLQGARYGYTF. The CDR3 DNA is TGCGCCAGCAGCTTACAGGGGGCGCGCTATGGCTACACCTTC. Looking up the rest from reference TRBV5-1 and TRBJ1-2 gives the full variable domain: KAGVTQTPRYLIKTRGQQVTLSCSPISGHRSVSWYQQTPGQGLQFLFEYFSETQRNKGNFPGRFSGRQFSNSRSEMNVSTLELGDSALYLCASSLQGARYGYTFGSGTRLTVV.

The V gene is TRBV2, the J gene TRBJ2-5, with TRBD1 as a possible D gene (5 bases). The V gene's germline CDR1 is SNHLY and CDR2 FYNNEI. The V end was cut by 6 bases, the J end by 6 bases, with 14 bases between. The CDR3 loop spans 13 amino acids. The CDR3 spells CASSPTRGQTQYF. The CDR3 DNA is TGTGCCAGCAGCCCGACAAGGGGTCAGACCCAGTACTTC.

The CDR3 sequence: CASRTGDQTEAFF. The CDR3 DNA is TGTGCCAGCAGGACAGGGGATCAAACTGAAGCTTTCTTT. The V and J genes are TRBV27 and TRBJ1-1, with 8 bases aligning to TRBD1. The CDR3 runs to 13 residues. CDR1 is MNHEY, CDR2 SMNVEV, per germline (reference sequence). Trimming at V came to 6 bases and at J to 5 bases, leaving 5 bases not matched to a gene.

This clone was detected only a few times. V and J are TRBV5-1 and TRBJ1-2; maybe TRBD1 (5 bases). The CDR3 sequence is 15 residues long. Between the trimmed V and J ends, which lost 0 bases and 8 bases, there was a span of 17 bases. Germline CDR1 and CDR2: SGHRS and YFSETQ. The CDR3 nucleotides read TGCGCCAGCAGCTTGGAGGGCACAGGCGCCGAGGGCTACACCTTC. The encoded protein is CASSLEGTGAEGYTF.

V is TRBV7-2 and J is TRBJ1-5; D call uncertain. V was trimmed by 4 bases and J by 7 bases, leaving 11 bases between them. From germline, CDR1 is SGHTA and CDR2 FQGNSA. This CDR3 is 13 amino acids long. The CDR3: CASSSQARQPQHF. CDR3 nucleotide sequence: TGTGCCAGCAGCTCCCAGGCGCGGCAGCCCCAGCATTTT.

J is TRBJ2-1 and V is TRBV19, with TRBD2 matching 9 bases. Germline V lookup: CDR1 LNHDA, CDR2 SQIVND (reference sequence). This CDR3 is built from 14 residues. The ends lost 6 bases at V and 6 bases at J; junction bases unmatched: 6. CDR3 in amino acids: CASSPGLAPNEQFF. CDR3 sequence (DNA): TGTGCCAGTAGCCCGGGACTAGCCCCCAATGAGCAGTTCTTC. Variable domain in full (rest from reference TRBV19 and TRBJ2-1): DGGITQSPKYLFRKEGQNVTLSCEQNLNHDAMYWYRQDPGQGLRLIYYSQIVNDFQKGDIAEGYSVSREKKESFPLTVTSAQKNPTAFYLCASSPGLAPNEQFFGPGTRLTVL.

The chain couples TRBV19 to TRBJ2-5; TRBD2 agrees at 10 bases. J was trimmed by 5 bases and V by 1 base; bases with no gene match: 7. This CDR3 contains 16 residues. CDR1 LNHDA and CDR2 SQIVND come from the germline V gene (reference sequence). CDR3 sequence reads: CASSIGASGSRETQYF. The CDR3 DNA reads TGTGCCAGTAGTATAGGGGCTAGCGGGAGTCGGGAGACCCAGTACTTC.

The chain couples TRBV18 to TRBJ2-3; 8 nucleotides align to TRBD1. This CDR3 contains 15 residues. Germline V lookup: CDR1 KGHSH, CDR2 LQKENI. V lost 6 bases and J lost 4; bases outside the gene matches: 9. The CDR3 nucleotides read TGTGCCAGCTCTCCTCCGCTCAGGGGGCCAGATACGCAGTATTTT. It translates to CASSPPLRGPDTQYF.

This chain uses TRBV2 with TRBJ2-7; no clear D. The CDR3 loop spans 15 amino acids. Trimming shortened V by 6 bases and J by 1 base, and 16 bases separated the two germline ends. CDR1 is SNHLY and CDR2 is FYNNEI in the germline V gene. CDR3 in DNA: TGTGCCAGCAGCGCAGGAACATTAACGTCCTACGAGCAGTACTTC. Translated: CASSAGTLTSYEQYF.

The CDR3 nucleotides read TGTGCCACCAGCAGACCTATTGACAGGGGGAAACAGCCCCAGCATTTT. Amino acid sequence: CATSRPIDRGKQPQHF. J is TRBJ1-5 and V is TRBV15, with 9 bases matching TRBD1. V shed 2 bases, J shed 7 bases, and the junction held 9 bases outside the gene matches. The CDR3 runs 16 residues. Germline values: CDR1 LNHNV, CDR2 YYDKDF (reference sequence).

V usage is TRBV4-2 and J usage is TRBJ1-5; 7 nucleotides match TRBD1. The CDR3 consists of 15 residues. Unmatched junction bases numbered 4, after V lost 4 bases and J lost 1 base. In germline, CDR1 is LGHNA, CDR2 YNFKEQ. CDR3 nucleotides: TGTGCCAGCAGCCGACAGGGAGGGAGCAATCAGCCCCAGCATTTT. It translates to CASSRQGGSNQPQHF.

The J gene is TRBJ1-1, the V gene TRBV19; 7 bases fit TRBD1. The CDR3 is made up of 12 amino acids. Germline V gives CDR1 LNHDA, CDR2 SQIVND (reference sequence). Losses at the gene ends were 1 base for V and 9 bases for J; bases not matched to a gene: 2. As DNA, the CDR3 is TGTGCCAGTAGTATAGGGGGACAGAAAGCTTTCTTT. It translates to CASSIGGQKAFF.

V gene TRBV30 combines with J gene TRBJ1-2; 11 bases match TRBD1. Germline trimming cut 4 bases from V and 8 bases from J; bases unmatched to any gene: 15. Germline CDR1 GTSNPN, CDR2 SVGIG (reference sequence). This CDR3 has 16 amino acids. The CDR3 here is CAWTFRGTGGSGGYTF. The CDR3 nucleotides are TGTGCCTGGACCTTTAGGGGGACAGGGGGATCAGGAGGCTACACCTTC.